The entry below describes one T cell receptor (beta chain). This receptor's antigen is unknown. Qualities for individual bases were not recorded, and no much larger clone is one base off. What the time point label conveys for this sample: baseline before first vaccination. In light of the paper, this sample's treatment or condition label describes: meningococcal conjugate vaccine given as trial control. Vaccinee samples came from UK trials COV001 and COV002, including a single-blind randomized controlled phase 2/3 trial of AZD1222 (ChAdOx1 nCoV-19) in healthy adults. For TCRbeta chain sequencing, PBMC samples were collected from trial participants at day 0 and at day 28 after the second dose. At the junction V is shortened by 0 bases and J by 0 bases, with 12 bases in between. The CDR3, cysteine through phenylalanine, is 16 amino acids long. The CDR3 DNA has 48 bases and is translated from base 1. In the germline V gene, CDR1 corresponds to SGHDT and CDR2 to YYEEEE.

The CDR3 regions of human TCRbeta chains were analyzed by immunosequencing. The study's own analysis went as follows. Repertoire TCRs were matched against a reference library of SARS-CoV-2-specific TCRs generated with the MIRA antigen-specificity platform. Breadth was defined as the fraction of unique TCRs that were SARS-CoV-2-associated, and depth was defined as the fraction of total T cells that were SARS-CoV-2-associated. Using the MIRA data, each spike-specific TCR was assigned both to the spike region to which the TCR was reactive and to a CD4 or CD8 class. Log10-transformed breadth and depth values were compared by one-way ANOVA with Sidak's multiple comparisons tests. Not all clones reach the TCRdb copy of this immuneACCESS table, which keeps in-frame sequences only. Checked studies attribute under half of the gap to unresolved V genes and leave the rest unexplained. V, J and clone size were drawn from that table, and D and trimming were deduced from the DNA. This sample holds fewer than 55,000 clones; roughly 84% were observed only once. The ten largest account for 20% of the sample.

This entry belongs to a study of T cell responses to AZD1222 COVID-19 vaccine (dated by TCRdb to the early 2020s). Study-wide context: A total of about 230 trial participants underwent TCR sequencing, of whom 207 received two doses of AZD1222 and 26 received two doses of the MenACWY control vaccine. Enrollment into the trials was organized by age into subgroups of 18-55, 56-69 and 70-plus years, and those subgroups contained roughly 140, 27 and 60 TCR-sequenced participants, respectively.

Study-wide findings and limitations: After two AZD1222 doses, both the breadth and the depth of spike-specific TCRs were significantly higher than at day 0 and than in MenACWY recipients. CD4 TCRs associated with the vaccine covered the entire spike protein, and the dominant responses were in regions 160-218 and 743-854. Reportedly, close to half of the unique spike-specific TCRs recognized epitopes lying outside the regions that are mutated in the B.1.351 and B.1.1.7 variants. Participants were mostly white British, with more females than males. The authors suggested clonal diversity may have been underestimated. The 56-69-year group was small, and its depth increase did not reach significance, likely because of low power. Because no day 14 peak-response samples were available, repertoires were characterized only after the peak T cell response. Conclusions about previously exposed vaccinees are limited because only a handful of AZD1222 recipients were SARS-CoV-2 seropositive at baseline.

The sequence came from an adult in good health. The sequence is built from TRBV5-6 and TRBJ1-1; a confident D gene designation cannot be given. This sample comprised peripheral blood, obtained on day 0 of MenACWY control vaccination. The DNA is TGTGCCAGCAGCTTGGGTGGACTAGGCATGAACACTGAAGCTTTCTTT. It is translated as CASSLGGLGMNTEAFF.